This T cell receptor beta chain was obtained from a study of CD8+ T cells in alopecia areata. Background on the study: For 6 to 18 months, tofacitinib was taken, and 6 months off drug followed.

Germline loops: CDR1 SNHLY, CDR2 FYNNEI. The CDR3 consists of 11 residues. The junction had 0 bases not matched to a gene; V was cut back by 8 bases and J by 4 bases. Extracted RNA was reverse transcribed, and the resulting cDNA served as sequencing template. Generated by immunoSEQ multiplex PCR, the TCRdb table keeps only in-frame clones and is missing some. The sample holds hundreds of thousands of clones, 50% to 70% seen once. Cell sorting on a FACSAria was used to separate CD4+ and CD8+ T cells from the PBMCs. The receptor comes from a human donor with alopecia areata. This specimen consisted of CD4+ T cells sorted from blood, obtained at week 0. The rearrangement joins TRBV2 to TRBJ2-3; 7 nucleotides align to TRBD2. In DNA, the CDR3 is TGTGCCAGCCGGGGGGCAGATACGCAGTATTTT. Translated, it gives CASRGADTQYF.